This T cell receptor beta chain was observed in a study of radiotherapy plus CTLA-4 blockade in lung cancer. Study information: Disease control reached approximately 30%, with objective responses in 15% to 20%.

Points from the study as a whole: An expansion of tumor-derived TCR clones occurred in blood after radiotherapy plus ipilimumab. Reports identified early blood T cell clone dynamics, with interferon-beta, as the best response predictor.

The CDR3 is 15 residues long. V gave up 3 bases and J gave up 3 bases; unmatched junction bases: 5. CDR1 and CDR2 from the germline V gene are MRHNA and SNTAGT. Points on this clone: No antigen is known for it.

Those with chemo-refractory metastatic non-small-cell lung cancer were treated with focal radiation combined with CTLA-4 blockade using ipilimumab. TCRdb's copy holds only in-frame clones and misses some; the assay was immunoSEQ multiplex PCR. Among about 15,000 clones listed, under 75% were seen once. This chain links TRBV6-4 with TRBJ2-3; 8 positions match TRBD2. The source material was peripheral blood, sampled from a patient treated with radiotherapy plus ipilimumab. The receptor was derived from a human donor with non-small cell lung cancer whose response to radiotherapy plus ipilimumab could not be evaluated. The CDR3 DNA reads TGTGCCAGCAGTGAGGTAGCGGGGAGTACAGATACGCAGTATTTT. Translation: CASSEVAGSTDTQYF.